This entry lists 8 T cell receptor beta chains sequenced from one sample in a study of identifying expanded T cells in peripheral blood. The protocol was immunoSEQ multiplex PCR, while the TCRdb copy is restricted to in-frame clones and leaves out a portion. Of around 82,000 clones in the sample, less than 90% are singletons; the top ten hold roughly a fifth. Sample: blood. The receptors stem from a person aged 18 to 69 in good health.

CDR3 nucleotides: TGTGCCAGCAGCCCCGGACAGCCCTACGAGCAGTACTTC. Amino acid sequence: CASSPGQPYEQYF. The V gene is TRBV6-5, the J gene TRBJ2-7; tentatively, D is TRBD1 (6 bases). This CDR3 contains 13 residues. In germline, CDR1 is MNHEY, CDR2 SVGAGI. The ends were cut back, 6 bases at V and 2 bases at J, with 11 bases in the middle.

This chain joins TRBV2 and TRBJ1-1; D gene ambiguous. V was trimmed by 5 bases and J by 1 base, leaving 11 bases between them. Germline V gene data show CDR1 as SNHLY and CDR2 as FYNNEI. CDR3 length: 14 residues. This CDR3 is CASSKEEPNTEAFF. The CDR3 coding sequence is TGTGCCAGCAGTAAGGAGGAACCGAACACTGAAGCTTTCTTT.

Here the CDR3 reads CASSFDVGGVTDTQYF. CDR3 in DNA: TGCGCCAGCAGCTTTGACGTAGGGGGCGTCACAGATACGCAGTATTTT. V is TRBV5-1 and J is TRBJ2-3, with 7 bases identical to TRBD1. V shed 2 bases and J 2 bases; nucleotides not matched to a gene: 8. The length of the CDR3 is 16 residues. Germline values: CDR1 SGHRS, CDR2 YFSETQ.

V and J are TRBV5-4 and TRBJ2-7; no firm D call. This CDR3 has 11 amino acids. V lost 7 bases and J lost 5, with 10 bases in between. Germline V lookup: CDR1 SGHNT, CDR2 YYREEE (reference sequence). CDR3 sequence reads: CASGQSDEQYF. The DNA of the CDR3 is TGTGCCAGCGGTCAGTCTGACGAGCAGTACTTC.

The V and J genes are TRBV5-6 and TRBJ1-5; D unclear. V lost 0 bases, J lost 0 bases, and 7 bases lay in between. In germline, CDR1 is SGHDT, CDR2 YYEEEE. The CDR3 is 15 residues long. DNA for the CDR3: TGTGCCAGCAGCTTGGGGGGTCCTAGCAATCAGCCCCAGCATTTT. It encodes CASSLGGPSNQPQHF.

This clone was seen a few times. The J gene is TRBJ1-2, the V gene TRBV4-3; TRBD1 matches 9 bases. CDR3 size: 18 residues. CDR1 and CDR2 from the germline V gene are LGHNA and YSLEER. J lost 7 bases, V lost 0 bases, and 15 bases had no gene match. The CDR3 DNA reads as TGCGCCAGCAGCCAAGACCGCCCTTCTACAGGGGGCGGCCCTGGCTACACCTTC. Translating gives CASSQDRPSTGGGPGYTF.

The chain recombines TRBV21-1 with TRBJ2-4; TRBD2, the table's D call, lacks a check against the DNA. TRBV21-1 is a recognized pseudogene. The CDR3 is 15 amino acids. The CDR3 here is CASSKRLSGRDIQYF. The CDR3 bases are TGTGCCAGCAGCAAAAGGTTAAGCGGGAGGGACATTCAGTACTTC.

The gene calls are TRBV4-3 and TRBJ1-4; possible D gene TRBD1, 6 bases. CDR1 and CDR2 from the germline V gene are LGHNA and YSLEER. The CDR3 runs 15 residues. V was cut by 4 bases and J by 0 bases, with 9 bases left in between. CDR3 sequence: CASSPTGATNEKLFF. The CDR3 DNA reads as TGCGCCAGCAGCCCGACAGGCGCAACTAATGAAAAACTGTTTTTT.